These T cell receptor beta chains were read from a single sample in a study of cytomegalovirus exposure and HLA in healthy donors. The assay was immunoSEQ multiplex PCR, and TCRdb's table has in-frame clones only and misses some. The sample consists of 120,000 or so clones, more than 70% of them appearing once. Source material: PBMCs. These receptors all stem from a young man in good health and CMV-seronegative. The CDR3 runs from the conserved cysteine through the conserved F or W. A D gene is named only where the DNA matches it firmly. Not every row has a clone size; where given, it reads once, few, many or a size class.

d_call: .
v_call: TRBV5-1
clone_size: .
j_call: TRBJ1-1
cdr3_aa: CASSPPGRTDFLNTEAFF
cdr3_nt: TGCGCCAGCAGCCCGCCTGGCCGGACAGATTTCTTGAACACTGAAGCTTTCTTT

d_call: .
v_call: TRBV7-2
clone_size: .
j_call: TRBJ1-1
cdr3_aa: CASSPQENTEAFF
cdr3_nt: TGTGCCAGCAGCCCTCAGGAAAACACTGAAGCTTTCTTT

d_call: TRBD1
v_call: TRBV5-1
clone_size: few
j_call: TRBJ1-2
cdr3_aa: CASSPRDSNYGYTF
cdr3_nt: TGCGCCAGCAGCCCCCGGGACAGTAACTATGGCTACACCTTC

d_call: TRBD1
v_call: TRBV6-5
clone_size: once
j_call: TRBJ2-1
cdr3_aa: CASRSTGGRVNEQFF
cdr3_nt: TGTGCCAGCAGATCTACAGGGGGGCGGGTCAATGAGCAGTTCTTC

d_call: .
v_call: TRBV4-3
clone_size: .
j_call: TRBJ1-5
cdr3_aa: CASSQEPTEDISPQHF
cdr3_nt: TGCGCCAGCAGCCAAGAACCGACAGAGGATATCAGCCCCCAGCATTTT

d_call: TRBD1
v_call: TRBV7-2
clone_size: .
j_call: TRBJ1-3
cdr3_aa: CASSPSRGTGTIYF
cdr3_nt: TGTGCCAGCAGCCCGAGTCGGGGGACAGGGACCATATATTTT

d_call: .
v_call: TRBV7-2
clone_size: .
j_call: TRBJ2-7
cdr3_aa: CASSLNGGTGAYEQYF
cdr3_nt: TGTGCCAGCAGCTTAAACGGGGGAACGGGCGCCTACGAGCAGTACTTC

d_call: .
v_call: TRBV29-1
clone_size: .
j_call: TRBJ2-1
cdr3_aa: CSVGGVLVLEQFF
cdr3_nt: TGCAGCGTTGGGGGAGTCCTCGTTCTTGAGCAGTTCTTC

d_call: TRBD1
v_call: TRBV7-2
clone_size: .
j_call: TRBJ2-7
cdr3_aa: CASRRAGQAYEQYF
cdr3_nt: TGTGCCAGCAGGCGAGCCGGACAGGCCTACGAGCAGTACTTC

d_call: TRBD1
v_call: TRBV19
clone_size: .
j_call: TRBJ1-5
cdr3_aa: CASSSLGQGAYQPQHF
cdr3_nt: TGTGCCAGTAGTTCACTGGGACAGGGGGCCTATCAGCCCCAGCATTTT

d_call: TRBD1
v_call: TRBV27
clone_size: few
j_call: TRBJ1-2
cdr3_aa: CASSLSQTGSYGYTF
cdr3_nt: TGTGCCAGCAGTTTATCCCAGACAGGGAGCTATGGCTACACCTTC

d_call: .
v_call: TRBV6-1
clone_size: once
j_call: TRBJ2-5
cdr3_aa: CASSEDRGFQETQYF
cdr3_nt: TGTGCCAGCAGTGAGGACAGAGGGTTTCAAGAGACCCAGTACTTC

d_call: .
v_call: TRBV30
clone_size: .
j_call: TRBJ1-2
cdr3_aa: CAWSVLVGYGYTF
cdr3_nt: TGTGCCTGGAGTGTATTGGTCGGCTATGGCTACACCTTC